This paragraph covers one T cell receptor beta chain sequence. CDR3 length: 14 amino acids. V lost 0 bases to trimming and J lost 7 bases, with 10 bases between them. From germline, CDR1 is SGHRS and CDR2 YFSETQ. The data derive from a study of CD8 T cells in Susac syndrome. The authors reverse transcribed roughly 0.5 to 1 ug RNA with random hexamers. TCRdb reprocessed the immunoSEQ multiplex PCR reads via MiXCR and lists one record per CDR3 protein. This sample carries some 200,000 distinct CDR3 sequences, 95% of them seen once, and the ten largest clones take about 0.17%. Sequencing input: CD8+ T cells from PBMCs. The TCR originated in a human donor with Susac syndrome. The rearrangement links TRBV5-1 to TRBJ1-4; possibly TRBD1 for D (6 bases). CDR3 DNA sequence: TGCGCCAGCAGCTTGGGCCAGGGGATTGAAAAACTGTTTTTT. Translating gives CASSLGQGIEKLFF. The whole variable domain, filled in from reference TRBV5-1 and TRBJ1-4, reads KAGVTQTPRYLIKTRGQQVTLSCSPISGHRSVSWYQQTPGQGLQFLFEYFSETQRNKGNFPGRFSGRQFSNSRSEMNVSTLELGDSALYLCASSLGQGIEKLFFGSGTQLSVL.